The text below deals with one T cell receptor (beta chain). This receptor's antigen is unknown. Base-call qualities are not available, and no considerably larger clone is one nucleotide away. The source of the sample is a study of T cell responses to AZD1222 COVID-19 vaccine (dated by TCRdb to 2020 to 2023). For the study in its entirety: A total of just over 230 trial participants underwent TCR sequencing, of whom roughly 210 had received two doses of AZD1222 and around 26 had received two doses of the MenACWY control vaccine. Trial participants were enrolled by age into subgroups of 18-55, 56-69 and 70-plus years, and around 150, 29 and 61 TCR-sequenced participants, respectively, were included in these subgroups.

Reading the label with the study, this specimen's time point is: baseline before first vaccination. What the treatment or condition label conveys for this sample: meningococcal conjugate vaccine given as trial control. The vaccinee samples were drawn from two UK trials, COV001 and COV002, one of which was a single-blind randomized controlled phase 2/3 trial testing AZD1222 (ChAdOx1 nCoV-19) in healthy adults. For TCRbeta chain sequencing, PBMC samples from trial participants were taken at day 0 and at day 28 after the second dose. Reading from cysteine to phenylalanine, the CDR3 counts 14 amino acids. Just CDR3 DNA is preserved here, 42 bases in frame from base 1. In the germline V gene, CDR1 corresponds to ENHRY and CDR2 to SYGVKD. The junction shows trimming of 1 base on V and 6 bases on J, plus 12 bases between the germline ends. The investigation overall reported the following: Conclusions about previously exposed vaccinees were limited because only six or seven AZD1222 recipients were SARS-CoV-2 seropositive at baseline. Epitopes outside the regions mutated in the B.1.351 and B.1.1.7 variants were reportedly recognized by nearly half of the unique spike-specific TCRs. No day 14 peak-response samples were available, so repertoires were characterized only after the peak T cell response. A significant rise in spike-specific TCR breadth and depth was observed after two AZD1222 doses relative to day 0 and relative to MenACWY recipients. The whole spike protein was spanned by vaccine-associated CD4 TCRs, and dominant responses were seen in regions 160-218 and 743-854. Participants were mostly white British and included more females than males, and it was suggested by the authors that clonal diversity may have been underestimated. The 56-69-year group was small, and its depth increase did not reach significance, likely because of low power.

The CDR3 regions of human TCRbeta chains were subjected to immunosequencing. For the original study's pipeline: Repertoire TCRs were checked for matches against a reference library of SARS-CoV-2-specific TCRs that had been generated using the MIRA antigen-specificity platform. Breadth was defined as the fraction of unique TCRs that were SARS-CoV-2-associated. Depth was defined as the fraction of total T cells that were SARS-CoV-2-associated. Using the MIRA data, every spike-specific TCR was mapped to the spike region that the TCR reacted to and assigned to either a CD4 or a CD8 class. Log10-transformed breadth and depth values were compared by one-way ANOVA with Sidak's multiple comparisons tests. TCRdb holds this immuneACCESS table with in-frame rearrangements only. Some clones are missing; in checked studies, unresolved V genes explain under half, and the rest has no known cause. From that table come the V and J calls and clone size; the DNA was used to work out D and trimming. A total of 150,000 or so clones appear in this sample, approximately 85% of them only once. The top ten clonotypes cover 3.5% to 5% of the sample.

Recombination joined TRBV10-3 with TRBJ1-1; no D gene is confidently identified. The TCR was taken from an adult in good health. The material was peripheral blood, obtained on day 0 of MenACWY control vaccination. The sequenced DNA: TGTGCCATCAGTGAGTTGTTGATTAGAGCTGAAGCTTTCTTT. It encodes CAISELLIRAEAFF.